The next 8 T cell receptor beta chains were all read from a single sample in a study of blood T cells in healthy people across ages. A J-beta primer mix and a sample-barcoded 5' primer were used in a second PCR of roughly 6 to 12 cycles. TCRdb independently ran MiXCR on the 5' RACE reads; one entry per CDR3 protein. The profile shows more than 700,000 distinct CDR3 sequences, roughly 53% of them singletons. The sequenced sample consisted of blood. Receptors originate from a man of 80 years or more in good health.

The CDR3 DNA follows: TGCAGTGCTAGCACAGGGAGTCAGCCCCAGCATTTT. Protein: CSASTGSQPQHF. The V gene is TRBV20-1, the J gene TRBJ1-5; perhaps TRBD1 as D (6 bases). Germline V gene lookup returns CDR1 DFQATT and CDR2 SNEGSKA (reference sequence). This CDR3 region has 12 residues. V lost 3 bases to trimming and J lost 6 bases, with 9 bases between them.

This chain joins TRBV27 and TRBJ1-2, with TRBD1 matching 7 bases. In germline, CDR1 is MNHEY, CDR2 SMNVEV (reference sequence). CDR3 size: 14 residues. With V trimmed by 4 bases and J by 6 bases, 8 bases remained unmatched. CDR3 in amino acids: CASSSQTGLDGYTF. Here the CDR3 DNA reads TGTGCCAGCAGTTCCCAGACAGGGCTCGATGGCTACACCTTC.

A word on this clonotype: One end of the junction fails to match germline, which may point to a read error. The DNA of the CDR3 is TGTGCCAGCAGGACAGGGGATAACGATGGCTACACCTTC. Residues: CASRTGDNDGYTF. This rearrangement joins TRBV6-6 to TRBJ1-2; 8 nucleotides agree with TRBD1. Germline V CDR1 and CDR2: MNHNY, SVGAGI (reference sequence). This CDR3 spans 13 amino acids.

The chain has TRBV10-3 and TRBJ1-5; weak D call: TRBD1 (5 bases). Germline V CDR1 and CDR2: ENHRY, SYGVKD. V dropped 3 bases and J dropped 4 bases, with 10 bases sitting between them. This CDR3 region has 14 residues. The CDR3 reads CAISDGRVNQPQHF. The CDR3 bases are TGTGCCATCAGTGACGGCAGGGTTAATCAGCCCCAGCATTTT.

The gene calls are TRBV5-1 and TRBJ2-1; 11 bases align to TRBD2. CDR1 SGHRS and CDR2 YFSETQ come from the germline V gene. V was clipped by 1 base and J by 7 bases; unmatched bases: 10. The CDR3 is made up of 17 amino acids. This chain's CDR3 is CASSLYVAGGPYNEQFF. The CDR3 DNA is TGCGCCAGCAGCTTGTATGTAGCGGGAGGGCCTTATAATGAGCAGTTCTTC. Supplemented by reference TRBV5-1 and TRBJ2-1, the full variable domain reads KAGVTQTPRYLIKTRGQQVTLSCSPISGHRSVSWYQQTPGQGLQFLFEYFSETQRNKGNFPGRFSGRQFSNSRSEMNVSTLELGDSALYLCASSLYVAGGPYNEQFFGPGTRLTVL.

This rearrangement joins TRBV28 to TRBJ1-2, with 8 bases lining up with TRBD1. The CDR3 extends over 15 amino acids. Germline V gives CDR1 MDHEN, CDR2 SYDVKM. V was clipped by 6 bases and J by 2 bases; unmatched bases: 8. Here the CDR3 DNA reads TGTGCCAGCAGCCTATCACGACAGGGGAACTATGGCTACACCTTC. This codes for CASSLSRQGNYGYTF.

This clonotype came up many times. The chain links TRBV27 to TRBJ2-1, with a possible D match to TRBD1 (5 bases). Per germline, CDR1 MNHEY and CDR2 SMNVEV (reference sequence). The CDR3 consists of 16 residues. Trimming took off 4 bases at V and 3 bases at J, with 16 bases between the two ends. CDR3 in amino acids: CASSSIIQGGYNEQFF. The CDR3 region has the DNA TGTGCCAGCAGTTCGATCATCCAGGGTGGCTACAATGAGCAGTTCTTC.

Here the CDR3 DNA reads TGTGCCAGCAGTGATCCAGGGACTAGCGGCTTTCTGGGTGAGCAGTTCTTC. Translation gives CASSDPGTSGFLGEQFF. The chain joins TRBV25-1 to TRBJ2-1; TRBD2 matches 11 bases. Germline V gene lookup returns CDR1 MGHDK and CDR2 SYGVNS. The CDR3 sequence is 17 residues long. Trimming cost V 3 bases and J 9 bases; bases outside gene matches: 13.